This T cell receptor beta chain appears in the sequencing data of a study of T cell repertoires in cytomegalovirus infection. Study-wide context: CMV infection together with matching HLA type was indicated by public TCR beta signatures. Overall study results and limits: The ex vivo response showed dominance by HLA-C-restricted CMV-specific TCR beta clonotypes.

Note on this clonotype: Antigen unknown.

V lost 2 bases, J lost 3 bases, and 7 bases lay in between. This CDR3 comprises 13 residues. In germline, CDR1 is SGHAT, CDR2 FQDESV (reference sequence). TCRdb itself ran the reads through MiXCR, one entry per CDR3 protein. The sample has about 740,000 distinct CDR3 sequences; 35% to 45% are singletons. The V and J genes are TRBV11-1 and TRBJ2-5; D is unclear. The specimen was PBMCs. The sequence was obtained from a human donor in good health (CMV status not recorded). Some clones in this sample may be carry-over from other donors' samples. CDR3 coding DNA: TGTGCCAGCAGCTTAACCACCGAAGAGACCCAGTACTTC. Translation gives CASSLTTEETQYF.